The 6 T cell receptor beta chains below were found in one sample sequenced in a study of T cells in Graves' hyperthyroidism and ophthalmopathy. TCR beta CDR3 sequences were amplified from RNA transcripts. First-round RT-PCR of the TCR CDR3 relied on the HTBI primer set. TCRdb independently ran MiXCR on the multiplex PCR reads; one entry per CDR3 protein. The table shows about 640,000 distinct CDR3 sequences, with 20% occurring only once. The material sequenced was blood. The receptors were gathered from a man aged 25-45 years with Graves' ophthalmopathy.

This clonotype appeared many times. The chain employs TRBV12-3 or TRBV12-4 and TRBJ2-3; 7 bases match TRBD2. The trim removed 6 bases at V and 4 bases at J, leaving 13 bases unmatched. The CDR3 runs to 16 residues. The CDR3 here is CASSTPVGREPDTQYF. Here the CDR3 DNA reads TGTGCCAGCAGCACCCCTGTGGGGCGGGAGCCAGATACGCAGTATTTT.

The J gene is TRBJ2-3, the V gene TRBV20-1; 9 bases agree with TRBD2. Germline loops: CDR1 DFQATT, CDR2 SNEGSKA (reference sequence). The CDR3 length is 15 residues. V was pared by 5 bases and J by 0 bases, with 6 bases of the junction left unmatched. CDR3 amino acids: CSAPTSGRSTDTQYF. CDR3 nucleotide sequence: TGCAGTGCTCCGACTAGCGGAAGAAGCACAGATACGCAGTATTTT.

Turning to this clonotype: One base away lies a much larger clone, so this may be a sequencing read error. This sequence joins TRBV11-1 and TRBJ2-2; D may be TRBD2 (5 bases). Germline V gene lookup returns CDR1 SGHAT and CDR2 FQDESV (reference sequence). The CDR3 has 15 residues. CDR3 DNA sequence: TGTGCCAGCAGCTTGGTGGGAGTCGACACCGAGGAGCTGTTTTTT. Amino acids: CASSLVGVDTEELFF.

This clonotype was counted ten times or more. The chain is built from TRBV28 and TRBJ1-4, with a weak D call TRBD1 (6 bases). Trimming removed 4 bases at V and 8 bases at J, with 17 bases between. CDR1 and CDR2 from the germline V gene are MDHEN and SYDVKM. This CDR3 region has 15 residues. The CDR3 protein is CASSSLGGRGEKLFF. The CDR3 nucleotides read TGTGCCAGCAGTTCCCTCGGGGGGCGAGGGGAAAAACTGTTTTTT.

This clonotype was picked up one time. The genes are TRBV4-1 and TRBJ1-1, with D possibly TRBD1 on 6 matching bases. CDR3 size: 15 residues. Germline lookup yields CDR1 MGHRA and CDR2 YSYEKL. The V and J ends lost 2 bases and 4 bases respectively, with 14 bases between them. This CDR3 reads CASSQSTGWVTEAFF. The CDR3 nucleotides are TGCGCCAGCAGCCAATCGACAGGATGGGTCACTGAAGCTTTCTTT.

About this clonotype: At one end, the junction sequence differs from germline, possibly due to a read error. The chain employs TRBV4-3 and TRBJ2-3, with TRBD1 as a possible D gene (5 bases). This CDR3 is 15 amino acids long. CDR1 is LGHNA and CDR2 is YSLEER in the germline V gene. In DNA form, the CDR3 reads TGCGCCAGCAGCCAAGACTATCGGAACACAGGTACGCAGTATTTT. Protein product: CASSQDYRNTGTQYF.